Below are 10 T cell receptor beta chains sequenced from a single sample in a study of CD8 T cells in Susac syndrome. An amount of RNA that ranged from roughly 0.5 to 1 ug was reverse transcribed with random hexamers. TCRdb called the immunoSEQ multiplex PCR reads again in MiXCR, with one record for every CDR3 protein. The table lists around 160,000 distinct CDR3 sequences, 85% to 95% of them singletons, with approximately 0.14% in the top ten. Sequenced input: CD4+ T cells from PBMCs. These receptors were collected from a human donor in good health.

The chain combines TRBV20-1 with TRBJ1-3; D is unresolved. This CDR3 has 13 amino acids. Between the trimmed V and J ends, which lost 4 bases and 2 bases, there was a span of 9 bases. In germline, CDR1 is DFQATT, CDR2 SNEGSKA (reference sequence). The chain's CDR3 is CSATNDPGNTIYF. The CDR3 nucleotides read TGCAGTGCTACAAATGACCCTGGAAACACCATATATTTT.

The chain has TRBV5-8 and TRBJ2-1; TRBD2 matches 10 bases. With V trimmed by 4 bases and J by 3 bases, 7 bases remained unmatched. CDR1 and CDR2 from the germline V gene are SGHTS and YDEGEE. The CDR3 loop spans 16 amino acids. This CDR3 is CASSDSVAGGYNEQFF. In nucleotides, the CDR3 is TGTGCCAGCAGCGATTCGGTAGCGGGGGGCTACAATGAGCAGTTCTTC.

J is TRBJ2-6 and V is TRBV14, with no clear D. V lost 6 bases and J 8 bases, leaving 11 bases between the germline ends. This CDR3 is 13 amino acids long. The V gene's germline CDR1 is SGHDN and CDR2 FVKESK. CDR3 residues: CASSPLDSNVLTF. DNA of the CDR3: TGTGCCAGCAGTCCGTTAGATTCCAACGTCCTGACTTTC.

This clonotype has a single count. J is TRBJ2-3 and V is TRBV7-2; a possible D gene is TRBD2 (5 bases). The V end lost 4 bases, the J end lost 5 bases, and 10 bases lay between the germline ends. Germline CDR1 SGHTA, CDR2 FQGNSA. The CDR3 spans 13 residues. CDR3 sequence (DNA): TGTGCCAGCAGCTCGGACTGGGGAGATACGCAGTATTTT. It yields the protein CASSSDWGDTQYF.

Only one count was recorded for this clonotype. The rearrangement links TRBV4-2 to TRBJ2-1; no reliable D call. This CDR3 is 14 amino acids long. CDR1 LGHNA and CDR2 YNFKEQ come from the germline V gene. The germline V and J ends were trimmed by 1 base and 5 bases, with 9 bases remaining between them. CDR3 loop: CASSQVGRNNEQFF. The CDR3 DNA reads as TGTGCCAGCAGCCAAGTAGGAAGGAACAATGAGCAGTTCTTC.

This chain uses TRBV19 with TRBJ1-6, with 7 positions matching TRBD1. The length of the CDR3 is 15 residues. The J segment lost 0 bases and the V segment lost 6 bases, leaving 2 bases of the junction unmatched. Germline V lookup: CDR1 LNHDA, CDR2 SQIVND (reference sequence). The CDR3 nucleotides read TGTGCCAGTAGGACAGGGAGCTCCTATAATTCACCCCTCCACTTT. It codes for CASRTGSSYNSPLHF.

The chain carries TRBV2 and TRBJ1-1, with D uncertain. In germline, CDR1 is SNHLY, CDR2 FYNNEI. CDR3 length: 14 amino acids. V dropped 3 bases and J dropped 3 bases, with 11 bases sitting between them. The CDR3 nucleotides are TGTGCCAGCAGTGATGTGTTGATCGACACTGAAGCTTTCTTT. Its translation is CASSDVLIDTEAFF.

This sequence joins TRBV2 and TRBJ2-5, with 9 positions matching TRBD2. V shed 7 bases, J shed 5 bases, and the junction held 14 bases outside the gene matches. The germline V gene encodes CDR1 SNHLY and CDR2 FYNNEI. The CDR3 contains 16 residues. As DNA, the CDR3 is TGTGCCAGCACTGGGATTGCGGGGGGGCCCGGGGAGACCCAGTACTTC. It codes for CASTGIAGGPGETQYF.

J is TRBJ2-4 and V is TRBV9, with D possibly being TRBD1 (6 bases). V lost 4 bases and J 8 bases, leaving 13 bases between the germline ends. Per the germline V gene, CDR1 is SGDLS and CDR2 is YYNGEE. This CDR3 comprises 13 residues. The CDR3 sequence: CASSMGQEDIQYF. Here the CDR3 DNA reads TGTGCCAGCAGCATGGGACAAGAAGACATTCAGTACTTC. The full variable domain, its missing parts supplied by reference TRBV9 and TRBJ2-4, is DSGVTQTPKHLITATGQRVTLRCSPRSGDLSVYWYQQSLDQGLQFLIQYYNGEERAKGNILERFSAQQFPDLHSELNLSSLELGDSALYFCASSMGQEDIQYFGAGTRLSVL.

This rearrangement joins TRBV5-6 to TRBJ2-5; no definite D call. CDR1 is SGHDT, CDR2 YYEEEE, per germline. The V and J ends lost 2 bases and 5 bases respectively, with 16 bases between them. CDR3 length: 15 residues. CDR3 loop: CASSFRLPGLETQYF. The CDR3 DNA reads as TGTGCCAGCAGCTTCCGTCTACCGGGTCTGGAGACCCAGTACTTC.